This entry lists 11 T cell receptor beta chains sequenced from one sample in a study of cytomegalovirus exposure and HLA in healthy donors. A multiplex PCR was run with 60 Vbeta primers and 13 Jbeta primers. TCRdb's table, derived via immunoSEQ multiplex PCR, lists solely in-frame clones and lacks some. The sample holds about 89,000 clones; less than 65% are singletons and the top ten take approximately 6%. The source material was PBMCs. The receptors shown here come from a woman aged 30 to 39 in good health and CMV-seronegative.

The chain recombines TRBV19 with TRBJ1-1; D not certain. Germline V gene data show CDR1 as LNHDA and CDR2 as SQIVND (reference sequence). V gave up 5 bases and J gave up 0 bases, with 16 bases separating them. The CDR3 totals 16 residues. CDR3 sequence: CASSVKPQLVNTEAFF. The CDR3 DNA reads TGTGCCAGTAGTGTCAAACCGCAGCTAGTGAACACTGAAGCTTTCTTT.

V and J are TRBV19 and TRBJ1-1; TRBD1 might be the D (6 bases). Between the trimmed V and J ends, which lost 7 bases and 0 bases, there was a span of 15 bases. The CDR3 contains 15 residues. From germline, CDR1 is LNHDA and CDR2 SQIVND (reference sequence). The CDR3 is CASKLPGALNTEAFF. The CDR3 bases are TGTGCCAGTAAGCTGCCAGGGGCCTTGAACACTGAAGCTTTCTTT.

The table lists this clone with a few counts. The genes are TRBV4-3 and TRBJ2-1; 10 bases are shared with TRBD2. J gave up 6 bases and V 2 bases, and 10 bases lay outside the gene matches. The CDR3 is 17 residues long. The germline CDR1 and CDR2 sequences are LGHNA and YSLEER. The DNA of the CDR3 is TGCGCCAGCAGCCAATCCCTTCTAGCGGGAGCGGGCAATGAGCAGTTCTTC. This gives the protein CASSQSLLAGAGNEQFF.

This chain uses TRBV7-6 with TRBJ1-2; possible D gene TRBD1, 6 bases. The CDR3 covers 15 residues. Germline values: CDR1 SGHVS, CDR2 FNYEAQ. V lost 0 bases and J lost 4, with 12 bases in between. This CDR3 is CASSLARVDSYGYTF. In nucleotides, the CDR3 is TGTGCCAGCAGCTTAGCGCGGGTGGACAGCTATGGCTACACCTTC.

V is TRBV5-8 and J is TRBJ1-1; tentatively, D is TRBD1 (5 bases). V gave up 4 bases and J gave up 2 bases, with 18 bases separating them. The CDR3 spans 16 residues. The germline V gene has CDR1 SGHTS and CDR2 YDEGEE. In DNA form, the CDR3 reads TGTGCCAGCAGCCGGGGACGGGGAGGTCGTAACACTGAAGCTTTCTTT. As protein: CASSRGRGGRNTEAFF.

CDR3 in DNA: TGTGCCAGCAGCCCAGGGACAGCCTATGGCTACACCTTC. This sequence encodes CASSPGTAYGYTF. The chain is built from TRBV9 and TRBJ1-2, with 7 bases fitting TRBD1. The CDR3 is 13 residues long. Germline CDR1 is SGDLS and CDR2 is YYNGEE. Losses at the gene ends were 4 bases for V and 4 bases for J; bases not matched to a gene: 4.

The rearrangement uses TRBV7-9 and TRBJ2-1; D remains ambiguous. The length of the CDR3 is 12 residues. The germline V and J ends were trimmed by 4 bases and 15 bases, with 16 bases remaining between them. Germline V lookup: CDR1 SEHNR, CDR2 FQNEAQ (reference sequence). CDR3 residues: CASSYFPNVLFF. The DNA for the CDR3 is TGTGCCAGCAGCTATTTCCCTAATGTCTTGTTCTTC.

The genes are TRBV9 and TRBJ2-5, with a possible D match to TRBD1 (5 bases). V dropped 0 bases and J dropped 5 bases, with 14 bases sitting between them. The CDR3 consists of 15 residues. Germline CDR1 is SGDLS and CDR2 is YYNGEE. For the CDR3, the DNA is TGTGCCAGCAGCGTAGGTGGCAGCCAGGGTGAGACCCAGTACTTC. Amino acid sequence: CASSVGGSQGETQYF.

V usage is TRBV6-5 and J usage is TRBJ2-3; no reliable D call. CDR1 MNHEY and CDR2 SVGAGI come from the germline V gene. This CDR3 region has 14 residues. V lost 5 bases, J lost 4 bases, and 13 bases lay in between. The CDR3 region is CASSVNSWADTQYF. The CDR3 DNA is TGTGCCAGCAGTGTCAATAGCTGGGCAGATACGCAGTATTTT.

V and J are TRBV6-4 and TRBJ1-2, with 8 bases aligning to TRBD1. The CDR3 totals 13 residues. From germline, CDR1 is MRHNA and CDR2 SNTAGT. The trim removed 6 bases at V and 6 bases at J, leaving 6 bases unmatched. CDR3 loop: CASRPGQGNGYTF. CDR3 nucleotide sequence: TGTGCCAGCAGACCCGGACAGGGTAATGGCTACACCTTC.

The chain has TRBV4-1 and TRBJ1-5; D ambiguous. V lost 0 bases to trimming and J lost 4 bases, with 19 bases between them. This CDR3 is built from 18 residues. Germline loops: CDR1 MGHRA, CDR2 YSYEKL. The CDR3 DNA reads TGCGCCAGCAGCCAAGATATTGTGCGAGTAAGCTTTAATCAGCCCCAGCATTTT. This sequence encodes CASSQDIVRVSFNQPQHF.